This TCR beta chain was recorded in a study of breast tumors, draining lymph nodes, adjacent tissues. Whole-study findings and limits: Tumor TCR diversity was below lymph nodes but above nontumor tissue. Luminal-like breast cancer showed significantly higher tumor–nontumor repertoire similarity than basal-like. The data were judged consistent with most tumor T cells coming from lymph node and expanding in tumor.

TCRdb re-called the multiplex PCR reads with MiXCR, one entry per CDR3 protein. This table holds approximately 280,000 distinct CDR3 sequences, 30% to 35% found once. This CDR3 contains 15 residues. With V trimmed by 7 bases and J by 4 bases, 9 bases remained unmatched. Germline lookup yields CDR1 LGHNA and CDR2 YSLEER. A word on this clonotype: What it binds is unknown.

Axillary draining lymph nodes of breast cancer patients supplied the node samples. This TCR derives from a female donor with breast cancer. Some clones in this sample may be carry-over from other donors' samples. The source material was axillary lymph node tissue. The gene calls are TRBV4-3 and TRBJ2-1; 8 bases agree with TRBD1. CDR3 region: CASNQGASHYNEQFF. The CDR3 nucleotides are TGCGCCAGCAACCAGGGGGCTAGCCATTACAATGAGCAGTTCTTC.